These 10 T cell receptor beta chains came from one sample sequenced in a study of memory CD4+ T cells and cytomegalovirus serostatus. The protocol was immunoSEQ multiplex PCR, while the TCRdb copy is restricted to in-frame clones and leaves out a portion. This table holds roughly 86,000 clones, 80% found once. Single viable CD3+CD4+CD8-CD45RO+ cells were sorted as the memory CD4+ T cells. The source material was memory CD4+ T cells from blood. The receptors stem from an adult in good health and CMV-seropositive.

CDR3 nucleotide sequence: TGCGCCAGCAGCCAAGATGGGGGGCGAAGGAACACCATATATTTT. It specifies CASSQDGGRRNTIYF. The chain couples TRBV4-1 to TRBJ1-3, with D possibly being TRBD1 (6 bases). Germline CDR1 MGHRA, CDR2 YSYEKL. Trimming shortened V by 0 bases and J by 7 bases, and 13 bases separated the two germline ends. The CDR3 spans 15 residues.

With respect to this clone: Other nucleotide sequences in the sample specify the same CDR3. The chain couples TRBV7-9 to TRBJ2-2; D is perhaps TRBD1 (6 bases). This CDR3 is built from 15 residues. V lost 6 bases and J lost 1, with 12 bases in between. Germline-derived CDR1 and CDR2 are SEHNR and FQNEAQ (reference sequence). Written as DNA, the CDR3 is TGTGCCAGCAGTCGAGGGGGTAGGAACACCGGGGAGCTGTTTTTT. Protein product: CASSRGGRNTGELFF.

The chain joins TRBV6-8 to TRBJ2-3, with 9 bases aligning to TRBD2. The CDR3 spans 17 residues. The germline V gene encodes CDR1 MNHGY and CDR2 SAAAGT. J gave up 0 bases and V 5 bases, and 9 bases lay outside the gene matches. CDR3 DNA sequence: TGTGCCAGCAGTCCCCTGACTAGCGGTTCTAGCACAGATACGCAGTATTTT. Its protein is CASSPLTSGSSTDTQYF.

V and J are TRBV29-1 and TRBJ1-1, with D possibly being TRBD1 (5 bases). Germline V CDR1 and CDR2: SQVTM, ANQGSEA. The CDR3 is 12 residues long. Trimming removed 4 bases at V and 10 bases at J, with 16 bases between. CDR3 DNA sequence: TGCAGCGTTGGTGCGGGGGGAGGAGGAGCTTTCTTT. Encoded protein: CSVGAGGGGAFF.

This sequence joins TRBV7-2 and TRBJ2-1, with 9 nucleotides matching TRBD1. Trimming at V came to 3 bases and at J to 8 bases, leaving 5 bases not matched to a gene. This CDR3 has 14 amino acids. In germline, CDR1 is SGHTA, CDR2 FQGNSA. CDR3 nucleotide sequence: TGTGCCAGCAGCTTCCGACAGGGGGGCGATGAGCAGTTCTTC. Protein: CASSFRQGGDEQFF.

This chain links TRBV19 with TRBJ2-5; D not resolved. This CDR3 region has 13 residues. Looked up from germline, CDR1 is LNHDA and CDR2 is SQIVND (reference sequence). V dropped 7 bases and J dropped 0 bases, with 9 bases sitting between them. The CDR3 loop is CASKGQHQETQYF. In DNA form, the CDR3 reads TGTGCCAGTAAGGGCCAGCACCAAGAGACCCAGTACTTC.

The genes are TRBV5-6 and TRBJ2-7, with TRBD1 matching over 7 bases. The CDR3 consists of 14 residues. Germline assignment: CDR1 SGHDT and CDR2 YYEEEE. Germline trimming cut 4 bases from V and 6 bases from J; bases unmatched to any gene: 10. The CDR3, as DNA: TGTGCCAGCAGCCCTTTCGACAGGGCGGGCGAGCAGTACTTC. It codes for CASSPFDRAGEQYF.

The rearrangement joins TRBV6-1 to TRBJ2-4; 10 nucleotides line up with TRBD1. The germline CDR1 and CDR2 sequences are MNHNS and SASEGT. V trimming: 0 bases; J trimming: 5 bases; junction bases outside the gene matches: 7. The CDR3 consists of 17 residues. The CDR3 region is CASSEAWTGGMENIQYF. The CDR3, as DNA: TGTGCCAGCAGTGAAGCGTGGACAGGGGGGATGGAAAACATTCAGTACTTC.

V gene TRBV5-1 combines with J gene TRBJ2-5; D possibly uses TRBD1 or TRBD2 (5 bases each). The CDR3 contains 13 residues. V shed 2 bases and J shed 4 bases, with 9 bases lying between them. Germline V gene lookup returns CDR1 SGHRS and CDR2 YFSETQ. CDR3 sequence reads: CASSFGAGETQYF. The DNA for the CDR3 is TGCGCCAGCAGCTTCGGGGCTGGAGAGACCCAGTACTTC.

The chain uses TRBV5-1 and TRBJ2-5, with a weak D call TRBD1 (5 bases). Trimming removed 3 bases from V and 0 bases from J, with 9 bases in between. The germline V gene encodes CDR1 SGHRS and CDR2 YFSETQ. The CDR3 extends over 14 amino acids. The CDR3 loop reads CASSWQGNQETQYF. The DNA for the CDR3 is TGCGCCAGCAGCTGGCAGGGCAACCAAGAGACCCAGTACTTC.